The entry below describes one T cell receptor (beta chain). CDR3 length: 15 residues. The ends were cut back, 1 base at V and 5 bases at J, with 12 bases in the middle. Germline V gene lookup returns CDR1 SGHVS and CDR2 FQNEAQ. The sample belongs to a study of blood T cell repertoires in COVID-19. Study details: Samples came from the United States, Italy and Spain, spanning acute and convalescent COVID-19. T cells, B-cell-depleted T cells, or PBMCs supplied cDNA or gDNA.

Study processing details: Researchers report that nucleated cell counts were estimated from reference gene primer amplification. Sequencing was performed with immunoSEQ multiplex PCR; in TCRdb, only in-frame clones are kept and a portion is missing. V and J calls and clone size come straight from that table; D and trimming were deduced from the DNA. Among under 70,000 clones listed, about four fifths were seen once. The V call is TRBV7-8, the J call TRBJ1-3, with TRBD1 as a possible D gene (5 bases). The receptor comes from a human donor in a cohort sampled during active COVID-19. Sequenced input: peripheral blood. Written as DNA, the CDR3 is TGTGCCAGCAGCTTAGAGGGGCCAGGGAGAAACACCATATATTTT. The encoded protein is CASSLEGPGRNTIYF.